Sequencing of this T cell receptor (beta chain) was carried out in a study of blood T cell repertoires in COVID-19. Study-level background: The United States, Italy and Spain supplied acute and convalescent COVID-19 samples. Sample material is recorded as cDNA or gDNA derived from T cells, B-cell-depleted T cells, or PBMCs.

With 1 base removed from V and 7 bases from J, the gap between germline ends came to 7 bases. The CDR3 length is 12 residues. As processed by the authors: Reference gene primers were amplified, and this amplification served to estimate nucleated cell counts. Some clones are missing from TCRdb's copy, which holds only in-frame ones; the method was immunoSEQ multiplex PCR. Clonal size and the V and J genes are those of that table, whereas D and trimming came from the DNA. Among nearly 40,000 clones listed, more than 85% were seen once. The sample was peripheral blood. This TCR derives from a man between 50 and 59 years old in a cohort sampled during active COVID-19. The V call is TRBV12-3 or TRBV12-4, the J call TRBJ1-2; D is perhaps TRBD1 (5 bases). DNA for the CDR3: TGTGCCAGCAGTTTAGGGGGCTCTGGCTACACCTTC. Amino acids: CASSLGGSGYTF.